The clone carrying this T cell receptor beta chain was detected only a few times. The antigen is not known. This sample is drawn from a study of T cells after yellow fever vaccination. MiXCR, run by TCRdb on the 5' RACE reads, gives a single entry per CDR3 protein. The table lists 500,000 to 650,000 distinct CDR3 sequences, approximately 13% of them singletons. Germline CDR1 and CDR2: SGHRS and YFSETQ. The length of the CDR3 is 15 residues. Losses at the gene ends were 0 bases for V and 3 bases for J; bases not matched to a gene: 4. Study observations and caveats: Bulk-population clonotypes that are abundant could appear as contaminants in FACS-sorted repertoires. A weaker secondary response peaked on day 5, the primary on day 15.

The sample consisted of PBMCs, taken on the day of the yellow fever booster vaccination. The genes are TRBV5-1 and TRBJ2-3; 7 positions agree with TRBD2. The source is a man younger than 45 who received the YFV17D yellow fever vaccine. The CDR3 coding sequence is TGCGCCAGCAGCTTGGAGACTAGCCTAACAGATACGCAGTATTTT. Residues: CASSLETSLTDTQYF. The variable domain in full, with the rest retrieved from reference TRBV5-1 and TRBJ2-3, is KAGVTQTPRYLIKTRGQQVTLSCSPISGHRSVSWYQQTPGQGLQFLFEYFSETQRNKGNFPGRFSGRQFSNSRSEMNVSTLELGDSALYLCASSLETSLTDTQYFGPGTRLTVL.